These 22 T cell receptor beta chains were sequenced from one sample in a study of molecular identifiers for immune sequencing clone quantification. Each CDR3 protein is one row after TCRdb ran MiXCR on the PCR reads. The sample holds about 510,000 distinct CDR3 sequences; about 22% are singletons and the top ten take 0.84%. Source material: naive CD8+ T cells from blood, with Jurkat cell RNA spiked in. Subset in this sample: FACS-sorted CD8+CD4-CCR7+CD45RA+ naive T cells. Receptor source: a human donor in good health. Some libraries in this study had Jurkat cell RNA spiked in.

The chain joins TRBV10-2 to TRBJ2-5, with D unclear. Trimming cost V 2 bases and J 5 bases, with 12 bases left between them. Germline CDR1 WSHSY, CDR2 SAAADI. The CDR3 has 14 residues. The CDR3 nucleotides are TGCGCCAGCAGTGAGAGTATTATCTCGGAGACCCAGTACTTC. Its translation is CASSESIISETQYF.

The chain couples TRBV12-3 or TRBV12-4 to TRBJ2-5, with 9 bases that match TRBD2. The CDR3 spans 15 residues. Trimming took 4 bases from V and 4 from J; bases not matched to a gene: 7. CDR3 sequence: CASSSPGLAPETQYF. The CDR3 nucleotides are TGTGCCAGCAGTTCTCCGGGACTAGCCCCAGAGACCCAGTACTTC.

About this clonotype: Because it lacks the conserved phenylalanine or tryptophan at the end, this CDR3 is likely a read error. CDR3 nucleotide sequence: TGTGCCAGCAGCCCTGAACGAGGAAACCACCCCGGGGCCTCTTACGAGCAGTACCTC. It encodes CASSPERGNHPGASYEQYL. The V gene is TRBV7-9, the J gene TRBJ2-7; either TRBD1 or TRBD2 may supply D (5 bases each). Looked up from germline, CDR1 is SEHNR and CDR2 is FQNEAQ (reference sequence). The V gene lost 5 bases and the J gene lost 4 bases, with 30 bases spanning the gap. This CDR3 is 19 amino acids long.

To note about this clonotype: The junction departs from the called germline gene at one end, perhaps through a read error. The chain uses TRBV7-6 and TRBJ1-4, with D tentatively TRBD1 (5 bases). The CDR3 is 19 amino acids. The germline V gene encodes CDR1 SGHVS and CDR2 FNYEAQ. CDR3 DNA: TGTGCCAGCAGCCTCTTCCCACCGGGCAGCCAGGGAACTAATGAAAAACCGTTTTTT. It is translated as CASSLFPPGSQGTNEKPFF.

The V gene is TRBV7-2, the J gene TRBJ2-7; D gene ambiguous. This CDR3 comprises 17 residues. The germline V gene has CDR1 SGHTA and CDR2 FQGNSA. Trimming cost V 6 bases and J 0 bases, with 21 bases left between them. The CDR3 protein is CASSSSYRADFSYEQYF. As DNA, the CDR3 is TGTGCCAGCAGTTCATCCTATCGGGCAGATTTCTCCTACGAGCAGTACTTC.

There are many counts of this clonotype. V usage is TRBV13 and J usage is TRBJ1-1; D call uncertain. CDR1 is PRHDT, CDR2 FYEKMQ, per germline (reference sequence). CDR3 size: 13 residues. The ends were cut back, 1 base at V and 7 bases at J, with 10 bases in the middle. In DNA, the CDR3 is TGTGCCAGCAGCTTAGAACAAACTGATGAAGCTTTCTTT. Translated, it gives CASSLEQTDEAFF.

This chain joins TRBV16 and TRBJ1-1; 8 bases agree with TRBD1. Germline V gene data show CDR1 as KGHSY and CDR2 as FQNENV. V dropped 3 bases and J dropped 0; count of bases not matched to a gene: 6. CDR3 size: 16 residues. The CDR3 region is CASSQTTGGLNTEAFF. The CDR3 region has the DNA TGTGCCAGCAGCCAGACTACAGGGGGGTTGAACACTGAAGCTTTCTTT.

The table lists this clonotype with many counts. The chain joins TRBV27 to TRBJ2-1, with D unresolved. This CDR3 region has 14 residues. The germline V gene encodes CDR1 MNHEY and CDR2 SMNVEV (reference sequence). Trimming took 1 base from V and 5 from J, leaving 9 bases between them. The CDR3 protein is CASSLWSGNNEQFF. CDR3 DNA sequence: TGTGCCAGCAGTTTATGGTCCGGAAACAATGAGCAGTTCTTC.

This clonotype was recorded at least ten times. Here the CDR3 DNA reads TGCGCCAGCAGCCAAGTCCTTGGACAGTTCAATCAGCCCCAGCATTTT. Amino acids: CASSQVLGQFNQPQHF. The rearrangement links TRBV4-1 to TRBJ1-5, with a possible D match to TRBD1 (6 bases). The germline gives CDR1 MGHRA, CDR2 YSYEKL. The V gene lost 1 base and the J gene lost 3 bases, with 13 bases spanning the gap. The CDR3 consists of 16 residues.

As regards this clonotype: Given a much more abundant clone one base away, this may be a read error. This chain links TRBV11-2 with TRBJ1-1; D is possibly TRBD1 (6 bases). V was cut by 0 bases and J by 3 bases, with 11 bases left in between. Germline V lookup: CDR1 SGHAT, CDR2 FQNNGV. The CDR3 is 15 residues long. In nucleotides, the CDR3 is TGTGCCAGCAGCTTAGACCGGTACAGGGACACTGAAGCTTTCTTT. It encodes CASSLDRYRDTEAFF.

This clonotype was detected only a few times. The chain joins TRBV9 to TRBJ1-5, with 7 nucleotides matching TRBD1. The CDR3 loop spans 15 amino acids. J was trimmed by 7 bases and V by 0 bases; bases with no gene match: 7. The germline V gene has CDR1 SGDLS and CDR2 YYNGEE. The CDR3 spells CASSVEGGARQPQHF. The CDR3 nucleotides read TGTGCCAGCAGCGTAGAAGGGGGCGCGCGACAGCCCCAGCATTTT.

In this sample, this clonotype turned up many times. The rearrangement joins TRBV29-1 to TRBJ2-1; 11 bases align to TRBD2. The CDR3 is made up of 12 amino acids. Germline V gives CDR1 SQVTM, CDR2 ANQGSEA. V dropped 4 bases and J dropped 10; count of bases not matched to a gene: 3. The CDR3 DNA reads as TGCAGCGTTGCACTAGCGGGAGAGGAGCAGTTCTTC. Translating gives CSVALAGEEQFF.

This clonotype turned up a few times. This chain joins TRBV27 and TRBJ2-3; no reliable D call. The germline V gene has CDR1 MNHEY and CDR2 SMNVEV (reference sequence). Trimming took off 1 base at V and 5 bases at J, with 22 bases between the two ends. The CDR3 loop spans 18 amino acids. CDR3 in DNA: TGTGCCAGCAGTTTATTTGGTGGGCCATTTCTCCCGGGAGATACGCAGTATTTT. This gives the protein CASSLFGGPFLPGDTQYF.

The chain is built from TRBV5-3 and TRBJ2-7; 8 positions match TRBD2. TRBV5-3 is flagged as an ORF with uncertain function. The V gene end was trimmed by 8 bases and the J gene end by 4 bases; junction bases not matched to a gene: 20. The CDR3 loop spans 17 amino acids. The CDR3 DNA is TGTGCCAGCAGCCAAGCGGGGCCGGGACTAGTGAGTTACGAGCAGTACTTC. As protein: CASSQAGPGLVSYEQYF.

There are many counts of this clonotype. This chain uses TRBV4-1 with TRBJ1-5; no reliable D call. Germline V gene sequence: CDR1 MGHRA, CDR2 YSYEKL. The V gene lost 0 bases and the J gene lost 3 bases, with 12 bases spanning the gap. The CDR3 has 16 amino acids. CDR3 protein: CASSQERGDNNQPQHF. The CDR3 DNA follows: TGCGCCAGCAGCCAAGAACGGGGAGACAACAATCAGCCCCAGCATTTT.

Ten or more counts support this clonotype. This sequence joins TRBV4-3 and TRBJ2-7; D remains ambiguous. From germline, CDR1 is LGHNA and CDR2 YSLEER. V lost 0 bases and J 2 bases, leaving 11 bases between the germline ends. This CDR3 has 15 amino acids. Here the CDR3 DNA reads TGCGCCAGCAGCCAAGATAAGGGTAAGGCCTACGAGCAGTACTTC. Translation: CASSQDKGKAYEQYF.

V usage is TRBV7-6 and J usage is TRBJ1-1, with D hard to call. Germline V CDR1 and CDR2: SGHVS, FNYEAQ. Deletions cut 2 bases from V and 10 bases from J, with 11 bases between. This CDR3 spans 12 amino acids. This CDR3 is CASSLSGGGAFF. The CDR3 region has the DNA TGTGCCAGCAGCTTATCTGGCGGAGGAGCTTTCTTT.

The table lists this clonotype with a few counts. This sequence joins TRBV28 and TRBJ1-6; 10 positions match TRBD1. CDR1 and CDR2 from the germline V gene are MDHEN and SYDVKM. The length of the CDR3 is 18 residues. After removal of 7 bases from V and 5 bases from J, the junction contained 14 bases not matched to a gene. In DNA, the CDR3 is TGTGCCAGCACCCTAAGCACGACAGGGGGCGCGCATAATTCACCCCTCCACTTT. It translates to CASTLSTTGGAHNSPLHF.

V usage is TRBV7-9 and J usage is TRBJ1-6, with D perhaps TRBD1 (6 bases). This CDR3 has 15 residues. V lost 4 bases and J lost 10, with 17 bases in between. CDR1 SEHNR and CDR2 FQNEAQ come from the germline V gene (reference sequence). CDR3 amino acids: CASSYLRGAWSPLHF. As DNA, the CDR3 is TGTGCCAGCAGCTACCTTCGGGGGGCTTGGTCACCCCTCCACTTT. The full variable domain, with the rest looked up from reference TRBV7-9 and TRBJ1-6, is DTGVSQNPRHKITKRGQNVTFRCDPISEHNRLYWYRQTLGQGPEFLTYFQNEAQLEKSRLLSDRFSAERPKGSFSTLEIQRTEQGDSAMYLCASSYLRGAWSPLHFGNGTRLTVT.

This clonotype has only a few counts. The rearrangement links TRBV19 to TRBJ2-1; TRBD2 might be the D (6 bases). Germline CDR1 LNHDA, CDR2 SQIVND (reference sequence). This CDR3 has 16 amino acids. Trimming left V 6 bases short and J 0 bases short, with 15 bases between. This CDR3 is CASSNHDGSSYNEQFF. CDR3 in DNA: TGTGCCAGTAGCAACCACGACGGGAGCTCCTACAATGAGCAGTTCTTC.

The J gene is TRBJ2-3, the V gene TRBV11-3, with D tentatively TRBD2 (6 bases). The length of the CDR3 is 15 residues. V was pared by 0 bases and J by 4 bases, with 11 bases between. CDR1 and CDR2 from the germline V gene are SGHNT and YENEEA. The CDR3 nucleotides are TGTGCCAGCAGCTTAGATACCGGGGGATCAGATACGCAGTATTTT. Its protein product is CASSLDTGGSDTQYF.

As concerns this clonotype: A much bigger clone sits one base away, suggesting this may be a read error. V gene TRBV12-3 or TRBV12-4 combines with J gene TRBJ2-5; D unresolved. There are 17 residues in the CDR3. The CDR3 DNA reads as TGTGCCAGCAGTTTACGTCTGGTGTCAATCAACCAAGGGACCCAGTACTTC. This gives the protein CASSLRLVSINQGTQYF.